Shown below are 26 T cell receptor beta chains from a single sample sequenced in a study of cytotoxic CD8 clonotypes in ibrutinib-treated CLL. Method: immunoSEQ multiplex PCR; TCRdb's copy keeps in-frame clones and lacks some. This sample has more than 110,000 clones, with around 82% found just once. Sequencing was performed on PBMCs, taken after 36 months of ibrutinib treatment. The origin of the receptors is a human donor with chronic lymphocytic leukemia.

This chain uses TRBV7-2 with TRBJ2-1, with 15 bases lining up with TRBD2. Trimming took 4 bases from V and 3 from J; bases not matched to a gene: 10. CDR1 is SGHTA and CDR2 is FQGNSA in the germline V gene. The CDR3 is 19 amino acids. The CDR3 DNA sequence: TGTGCCAGCAGCTGGCGCGGACTAGCGGGGGGGCTTGGCTACAATGAGCAGTTCTTC. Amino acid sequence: CASSWRGLAGGLGYNEQFF.

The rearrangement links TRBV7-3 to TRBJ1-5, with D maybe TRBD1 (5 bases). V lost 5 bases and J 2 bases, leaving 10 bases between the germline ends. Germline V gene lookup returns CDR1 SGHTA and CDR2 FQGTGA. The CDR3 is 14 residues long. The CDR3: CASSLGGGNQPQHF. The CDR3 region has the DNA TGTGCCAGCAGCCTGGGGGGAGGCAATCAGCCCCAGCATTTT. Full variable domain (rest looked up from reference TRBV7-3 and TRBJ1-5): GAGVSQTPSNKVTEKGKYVELRCDPISGHTALYWYRQSLGQGPEFLIYFQGTGAADDSGLPNDRFFAVRPEGSVSTLKIQRTERGDSAVYLCASSLGGGNQPQHFGDGTRLSIL.

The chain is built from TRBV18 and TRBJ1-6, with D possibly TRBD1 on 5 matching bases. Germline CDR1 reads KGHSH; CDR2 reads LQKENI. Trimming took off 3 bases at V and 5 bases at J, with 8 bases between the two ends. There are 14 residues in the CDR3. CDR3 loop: CASSPSGHNSPLHF. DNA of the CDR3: TGTGCCAGCTCACCGTCAGGGCATAATTCACCCCTCCACTTT.

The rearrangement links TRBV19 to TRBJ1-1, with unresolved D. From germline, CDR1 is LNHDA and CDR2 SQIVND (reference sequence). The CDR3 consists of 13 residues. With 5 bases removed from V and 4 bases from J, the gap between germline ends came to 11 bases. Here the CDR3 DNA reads TGTGCCAGTAGTTTCCTCGGGGTCACTGAAGCTTTCTTT. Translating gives CASSFLGVTEAFF.

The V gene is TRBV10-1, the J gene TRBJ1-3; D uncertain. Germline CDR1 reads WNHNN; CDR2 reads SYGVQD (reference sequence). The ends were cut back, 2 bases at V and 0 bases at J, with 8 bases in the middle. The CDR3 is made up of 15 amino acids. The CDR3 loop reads CASSEGLRSGNTIYF. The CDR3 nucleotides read TGCGCCAGCAGTGAGGGCCTACGCTCTGGAAACACCATATATTTT.

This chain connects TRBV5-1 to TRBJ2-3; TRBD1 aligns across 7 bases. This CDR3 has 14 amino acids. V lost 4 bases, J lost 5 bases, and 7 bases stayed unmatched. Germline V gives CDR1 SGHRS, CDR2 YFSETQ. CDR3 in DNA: TGCGCCAGCAGCCACGGACAGGATGGAGATACGCAGTATTTT. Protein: CASSHGQDGDTQYF.

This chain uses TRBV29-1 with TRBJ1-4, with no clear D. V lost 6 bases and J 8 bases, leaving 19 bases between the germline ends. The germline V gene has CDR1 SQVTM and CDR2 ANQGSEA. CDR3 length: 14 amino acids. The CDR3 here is CSVLATEMGEKLFF. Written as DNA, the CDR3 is TGCAGCGTCCTTGCGACGGAGATGGGAGAAAAACTGTTTTTT.

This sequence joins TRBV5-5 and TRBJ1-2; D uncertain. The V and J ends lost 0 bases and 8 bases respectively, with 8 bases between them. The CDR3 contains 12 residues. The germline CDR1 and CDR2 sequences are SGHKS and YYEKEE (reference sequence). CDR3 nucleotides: TGTGCCAGCAGCTTGGCCGGGATCGGCTACACCTTC. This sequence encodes CASSLAGIGYTF.

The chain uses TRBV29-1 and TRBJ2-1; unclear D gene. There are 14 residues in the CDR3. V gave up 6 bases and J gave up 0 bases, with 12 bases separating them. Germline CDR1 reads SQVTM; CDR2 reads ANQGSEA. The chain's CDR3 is CSVGSPSSYNEQFF. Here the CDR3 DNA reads TGCAGCGTGGGCTCCCCGAGCTCCTACAATGAGCAGTTCTTC.

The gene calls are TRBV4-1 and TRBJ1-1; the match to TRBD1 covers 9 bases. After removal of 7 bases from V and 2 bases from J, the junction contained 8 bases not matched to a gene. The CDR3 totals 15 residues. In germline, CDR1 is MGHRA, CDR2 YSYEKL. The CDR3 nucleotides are TGCGCCAGCAAAAGGGACAGGGCACATAACACTGAAGCTTTCTTT. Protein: CASKRDRAHNTEAFF.

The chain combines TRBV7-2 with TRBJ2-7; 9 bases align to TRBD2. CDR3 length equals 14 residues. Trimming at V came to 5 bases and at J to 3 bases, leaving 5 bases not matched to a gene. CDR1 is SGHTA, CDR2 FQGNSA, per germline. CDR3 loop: CASSPTSGRYEQYF. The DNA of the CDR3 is TGTGCCAGCAGCCCGACTAGCGGCCGCTACGAGCAGTACTTC.

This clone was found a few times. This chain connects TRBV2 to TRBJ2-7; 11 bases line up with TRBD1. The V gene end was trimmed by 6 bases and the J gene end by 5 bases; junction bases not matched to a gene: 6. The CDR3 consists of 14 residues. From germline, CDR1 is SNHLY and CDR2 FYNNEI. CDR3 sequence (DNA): TGTGCCAGCAGGGGATGGACAGGGGGCGACGAGCAGTACTTC. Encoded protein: CASRGWTGGDEQYF.

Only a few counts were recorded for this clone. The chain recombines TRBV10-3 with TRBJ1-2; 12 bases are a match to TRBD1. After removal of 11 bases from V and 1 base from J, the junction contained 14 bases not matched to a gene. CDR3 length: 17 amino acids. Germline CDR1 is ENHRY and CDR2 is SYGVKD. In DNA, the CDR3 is TGTGCCTCCCGGCCCGGGACAGGGGGCATCCTTAACTATGGCTACACCTTC. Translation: CASRPGTGGILNYGYTF.

Here the CDR3 DNA reads TGCAGCGTTCCGACATTGAACACTGAAGCTTTCTTT. Translated, it gives CSVPTLNTEAFF. This chain joins TRBV29-1 and TRBJ1-1, with D unresolved. Germline V CDR1 and CDR2: SQVTM, ANQGSEA. This CDR3 is 12 amino acids long. V lost 5 bases and J lost 0, with 7 bases in between.

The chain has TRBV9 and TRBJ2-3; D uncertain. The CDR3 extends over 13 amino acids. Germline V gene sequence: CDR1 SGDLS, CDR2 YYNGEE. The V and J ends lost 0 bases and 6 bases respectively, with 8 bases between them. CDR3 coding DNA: TGTGCCAGCAGCGTAGCCCCCATGGATACGCAGTATTTT. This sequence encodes CASSVAPMDTQYF.

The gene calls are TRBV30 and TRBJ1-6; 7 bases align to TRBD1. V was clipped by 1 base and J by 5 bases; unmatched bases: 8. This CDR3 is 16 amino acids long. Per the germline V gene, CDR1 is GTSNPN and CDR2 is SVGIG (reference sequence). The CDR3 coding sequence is TGTGCCTGGAGTGCCACCAACAGGGGAAATAATTCACCCCTCCACTTT. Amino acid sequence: CAWSATNRGNNSPLHF.

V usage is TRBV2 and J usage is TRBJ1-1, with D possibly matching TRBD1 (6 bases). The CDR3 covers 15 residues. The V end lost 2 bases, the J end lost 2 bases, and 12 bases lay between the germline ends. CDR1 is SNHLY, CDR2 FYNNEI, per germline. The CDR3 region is CASSELGHSNTEAFF. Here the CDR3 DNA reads TGTGCCAGCAGTGAATTGGGACACAGTAACACTGAAGCTTTCTTT.

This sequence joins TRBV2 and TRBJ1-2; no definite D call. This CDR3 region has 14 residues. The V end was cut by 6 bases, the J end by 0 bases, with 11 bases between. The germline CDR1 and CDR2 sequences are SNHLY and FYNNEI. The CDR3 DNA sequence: TGTGCCAGCAGCATCAGGTCAGCTAACTATGGCTACACCTTC. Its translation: CASSIRSANYGYTF.

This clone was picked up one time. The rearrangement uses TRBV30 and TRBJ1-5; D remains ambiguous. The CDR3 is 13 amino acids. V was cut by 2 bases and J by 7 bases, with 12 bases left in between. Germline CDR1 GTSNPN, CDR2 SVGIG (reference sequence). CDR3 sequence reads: CAWSKGINQPQHF. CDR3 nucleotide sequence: TGTGCCTGGAGTAAGGGAATAAACCAGCCCCAGCATTTT.

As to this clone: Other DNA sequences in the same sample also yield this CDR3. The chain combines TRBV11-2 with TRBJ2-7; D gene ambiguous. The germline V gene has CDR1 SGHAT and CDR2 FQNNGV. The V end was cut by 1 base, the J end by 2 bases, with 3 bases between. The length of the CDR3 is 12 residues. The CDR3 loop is CASSLVPYEQYF. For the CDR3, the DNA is TGTGCCAGCAGCTTAGTCCCCTACGAGCAGTACTTC.

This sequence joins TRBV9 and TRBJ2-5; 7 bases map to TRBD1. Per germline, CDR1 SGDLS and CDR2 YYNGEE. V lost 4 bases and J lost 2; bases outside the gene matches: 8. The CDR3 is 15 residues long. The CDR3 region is CASSPGTVLQETQYF. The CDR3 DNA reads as TGTGCCAGCAGCCCGGGGACAGTCTTACAAGAGACCCAGTACTTC.

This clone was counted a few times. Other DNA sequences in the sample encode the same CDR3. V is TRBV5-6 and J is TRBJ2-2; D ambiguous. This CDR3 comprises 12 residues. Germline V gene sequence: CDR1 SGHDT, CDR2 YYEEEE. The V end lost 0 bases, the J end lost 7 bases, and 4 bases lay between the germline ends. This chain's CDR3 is CASSLVSGELFF. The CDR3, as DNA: TGTGCCAGCAGCTTGGTTAGCGGGGAGCTGTTTTTT.

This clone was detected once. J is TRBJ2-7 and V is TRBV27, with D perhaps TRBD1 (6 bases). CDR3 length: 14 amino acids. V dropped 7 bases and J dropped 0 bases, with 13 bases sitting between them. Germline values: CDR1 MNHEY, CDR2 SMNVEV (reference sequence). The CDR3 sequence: CASNRRGTSYEQYF. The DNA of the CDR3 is TGTGCCAGCAACCGAAGGGGGACCTCCTACGAGCAGTACTTC.

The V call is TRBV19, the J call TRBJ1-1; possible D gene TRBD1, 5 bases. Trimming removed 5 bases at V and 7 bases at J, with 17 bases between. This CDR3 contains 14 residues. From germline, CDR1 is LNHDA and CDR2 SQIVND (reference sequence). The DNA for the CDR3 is TGTGCCAGTAGTTGGGGGTCGGGGAATAATGAAGCTTTCTTT. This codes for CASSWGSGNNEAFF.

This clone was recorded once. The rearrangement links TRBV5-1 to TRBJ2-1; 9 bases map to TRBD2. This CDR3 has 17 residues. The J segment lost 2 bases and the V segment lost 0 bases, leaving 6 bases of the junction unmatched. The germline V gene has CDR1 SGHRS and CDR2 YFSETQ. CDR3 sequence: CASSLAGAGGPYNEQFF. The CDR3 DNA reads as TGCGCCAGCAGCTTGGCCGGGGCGGGAGGGCCCTACAATGAGCAGTTCTTC.

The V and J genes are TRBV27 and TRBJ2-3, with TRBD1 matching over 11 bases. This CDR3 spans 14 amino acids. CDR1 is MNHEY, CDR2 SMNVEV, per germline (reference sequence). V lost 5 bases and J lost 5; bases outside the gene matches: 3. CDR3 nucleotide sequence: TGTGCCAGCAGTGCGGACAGGGGGCAAGATACGCAGTATTTT. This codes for CASSADRGQDTQYF.